This T cell receptor beta chain was observed in a study of post-analysis software for immune sequencing data. Every TCR beta cDNA library bore unique molecular identifiers. TCRdb used MiXCR to reprocess the PCR reads, holding one entry per CDR3 protein. The profile shows approximately 260,000 distinct CDR3 sequences, less than 40% of them singletons. This clonotype was sampled from a girl aged 5 to 17 with multiple sclerosis. The sequenced sample consisted of blood.

CDR3 coding DNA: TGTGCCAGCAGTTGGGACAGGATGTCTTTCTTT. Translation: CASSWDRMSFF. V is TRBV28 and J is TRBJ1-1, with 8 bases lining up with TRBD1. The CDR3 is made up of 11 amino acids. V shed 4 bases, J shed 12 bases, and the junction held 4 bases outside the gene matches. Germline lookup yields CDR1 MDHEN and CDR2 SYDVKM.